The next 26 T cell receptor beta chains were all read from a single sample in a study of blood T cell repertoires in COVID-19. The repertoire was sequenced with immunoSEQ multiplex PCR; TCRdb's copy has only in-frame clones and lacks some. The sample gives around 330,000 clones, under 90% of which show up once; 5% to 5.5% is in the top ten. Input material: PBMCs or T cells enriched from blood (not recorded which). All receptors come from a man in his sixties who had recovered from COVID-19.

V usage is TRBV27 and J usage is TRBJ1-5; D might be TRBD1 (5 bases). The CDR3 is 16 residues long. The germline V gene encodes CDR1 MNHEY and CDR2 SMNVEV (reference sequence). With 6 bases removed from V and 0 bases from J, the gap between germline ends came to 15 bases. CDR3: CASSVIGANSNQPQHF. CDR3 in DNA: TGTGCCAGCAGCGTCATTGGGGCGAATAGCAATCAGCCCCAGCATTTT.

This rearrangement joins TRBV5-4 to TRBJ2-7, with 9 bases that match TRBD2. This CDR3 has 14 residues. Germline CDR1 is SGHNT and CDR2 is YYREEE (reference sequence). The J segment lost 2 bases and the V segment lost 3 bases, leaving 3 bases of the junction unmatched. CDR3 in amino acids: CASSSGLAAYEQYF. In DNA, the CDR3 is TGTGCCAGCAGCTCGGGACTAGCAGCCTACGAGCAGTACTTC.

The chain recombines TRBV24-1 with TRBJ2-7; TRBD2 agrees at 7 bases. The trim removed 7 bases at V and 5 bases at J, leaving 10 bases unmatched. Germline CDR1 reads KGHDR; CDR2 reads SFDVKD. The CDR3 runs to 14 residues. The CDR3 sequence is CATSLTGGAHEQYF. The DNA for the CDR3 is TGTGCCACCAGCCTGACGGGGGGAGCCCACGAGCAGTACTTC.

The chain links TRBV5-1 to TRBJ2-2, with 11 bases that match TRBD2. Unmatched junction bases numbered 2, after V lost 4 bases and J lost 3 bases. This CDR3 comprises 15 residues. Germline CDR1 SGHRS, CDR2 YFSETQ. The CDR3 nucleotides read TGCGCCAGCAGCATACTAGCGGGAGACACCGGGGAGCTGTTTTTT. This codes for CASSILAGDTGELFF.

This clone was found once. The chain joins TRBV18 to TRBJ2-2; a weak D match, TRBD2 (5 bases). CDR1 and CDR2 (germline): KGHSH, LQKENI. The CDR3 spans 15 residues. Trimming stripped 4 bases from V and 4 bases from J, with 13 bases between. The CDR3 here is CASSHLEGITGELFF. As DNA, the CDR3 is TGTGCCAGCTCACACCTCGAGGGTATCACCGGGGAGCTGTTTTTT.

This clone has just one count. The rearrangement joins TRBV28 to TRBJ1-5; D gene ambiguous. The CDR3 contains 14 residues. V dropped 3 bases and J dropped 3 bases, with 9 bases sitting between them. Germline V CDR1 and CDR2: MDHEN, SYDVKM. In nucleotides, the CDR3 is TGTGCCAGCAGTTTTCCCCAGAACAATCAGCCCCAGCATTTT. This encodes CASSFPQNNQPQHF. The full variable domain, rest sourced from reference TRBV28 and TRBJ1-5, is DVKVTQSSRYLVKRTGEKVFLECVQDMDHENMFWYRQDPGLGLRLIYFSYDVKMKEKGDIPEGYSVSREKKERFSLILESASTNQTSMYLCASSFPQNNQPQHFGDGTRLSIL.

This clone was recorded once. V usage is TRBV19 and J usage is TRBJ1-1; D is unresolved. From germline, CDR1 is LNHDA and CDR2 SQIVND (reference sequence). The CDR3 consists of 14 residues. V was pared by 6 bases and J by 1 base, with 12 bases between. The CDR3 bases are TGTGCCAGTAGAAAGGCAGCGGGGAACACTGAAGCTTTCTTT. Translation gives CASRKAAGNTEAFF.

V usage is TRBV7-9 and J usage is TRBJ2-7; 11 bases align to TRBD1. Trimming took 10 bases from V and 3 from J; bases not matched to a gene: 8. Germline CDR1 reads SEHNR; CDR2 reads FQNEAQ (reference sequence). CDR3 size: 14 residues. Written as DNA, the CDR3 is TGTGCCACCGTTCCGGGACAGGGGGACTACGAGCAGTACTTC. Its translation is CATVPGQGDYEQYF.

This clone was counted a few times. The rearrangement joins TRBV3-1 (or the pseudogene TRBV3-2) to TRBJ2-5; D uncertain. Trimming removed 3 bases from V and 4 bases from J, with 6 bases in between. The germline CDR1 and CDR2 sequences are LGHDT and YNNKEL (reference sequence). This CDR3 region has 12 residues. CDR3 in amino acids: CASSQYIETQYF. CDR3 nucleotide sequence: TGTGCCAGCAGCCAGTATATAGAGACCCAGTACTTC.

This chain uses TRBV2 with TRBJ1-5, with TRBD1 matching 8 bases. This CDR3 spans 15 amino acids. Germline-derived CDR1 and CDR2 are SNHLY and FYNNEI. J gave up 0 bases and V 6 bases, and 4 bases lay outside the gene matches. In DNA, the CDR3 is TGTGCCAGCAGCCCCCAGGGGGCTAGCAATCAGCCCCAGCATTTT. Its protein is CASSPQGASNQPQHF. Looking up the rest from reference TRBV2 and TRBJ1-5 gives the full variable domain: EPEVTQTPSHQVTQMGQEVILRCVPISNHLYFYWYRQILGQKVEFLVSFYNNEISEKSEIFDDQFSVERPDGSNFTLKIRSTKLEDSAMYFCASSPQGASNQPQHFGDGTRLSIL.

This chain joins TRBV24-1 and TRBJ1-5; 7 nucleotides line up with TRBD1. The length of the CDR3 is 15 residues. From germline, CDR1 is KGHDR and CDR2 SFDVKD. V lost 5 bases and J lost 2; bases outside the gene matches: 5. The CDR3 DNA is TGTGCCACCAGTGGCCCAGGGGGACGCAATCAGCCCCAGCATTTT. Translated: CATSGPGGRNQPQHF.

This clone was counted between two and nine times. The chain is built from TRBV24-1 and TRBJ2-3, with no clear D. The CDR3 runs 14 residues. The V gene lost 3 bases and the J gene lost 2 bases, with 8 bases spanning the gap. Germline values: CDR1 KGHDR, CDR2 SFDVKD. CDR3 loop: CATSDSPFTDTQYF. The CDR3 DNA follows: TGTGCCACCAGTGATAGCCCATTCACAGATACGCAGTATTTT.

This clone appeared once. The chain combines TRBV6-2 or TRBV6-3 with TRBJ1-4; 7 positions agree with TRBD1. Losses at the gene ends were 0 bases for V and 8 bases for J; bases not matched to a gene: 6. The germline CDR1 and CDR2 sequences are MNHEY and SVGEGT. The CDR3 sequence is 15 residues long. CDR3 bases: TGTGCCAGCAGTTACTCGGCAGGGGGAAGGGAAAAACTGTTTTTT. Residues: CASSYSAGGREKLFF.

V is TRBV6-5 and J is TRBJ2-1; TRBD2 matches 12 bases. Germline values: CDR1 MNHEY, CDR2 SVGAGI. With V trimmed by 5 bases and J by 8 bases, 7 bases remained unmatched. The CDR3 is 15 residues long. As DNA, the CDR3 is TGTGCCAGCAGTAAGACTAGCGGGAGCCTGCATGAGCAGTTCTTC. Protein product: CASSKTSGSLHEQFF.

The V call is TRBV15, the J call TRBJ2-7; tentative D call: TRBD1 (6 bases). The CDR3 loop spans 20 amino acids. Germline V gene data show CDR1 as LNHNV and CDR2 as YYDKDF (reference sequence). V lost 0 bases, J lost 0 bases, and 24 bases lay in between. CDR3: CATSRDRVIWVGGYSYEQYF. CDR3 bases: TGTGCCACCAGCAGAGATAGAGTCATTTGGGTTGGGGGCTACTCCTACGAGCAGTACTTC.

J is TRBJ2-2 and V is TRBV7-2, with 13 positions matching TRBD2. Per the germline V gene, CDR1 is SGHTA and CDR2 is FQGNSA. The CDR3 length is 17 residues. The J segment lost 4 bases and the V segment lost 5 bases, leaving 7 bases of the junction unmatched. The CDR3 DNA is TGTGCCAGCAGCAACTTTTGGACTAGCGGGGGCACCGGGGAGCTGTTTTTT. It specifies CASSNFWTSGGTGELFF.

The V gene is TRBV5-1, the J gene TRBJ2-3, with D uncertain. There are 16 residues in the CDR3. Germline lookup yields CDR1 SGHRS and CDR2 YFSETQ. V was cut by 0 bases and J by 3 bases, with 14 bases left in between. CDR3 nucleotides: TGCGCCAGCAGCTTGGCCCTCGACTCTGTAACAGATACGCAGTATTTT. It yields the protein CASSLALDSVTDTQYF.

J is TRBJ1-4 and V is TRBV5-8; TRBD1 matches at 11 bases. Germline trimming cut 5 bases from V and 0 bases from J; bases unmatched to any gene: 6. The CDR3 is made up of 17 amino acids. CDR1 and CDR2 (germline): SGHTS, YDEGEE. Here the CDR3 DNA reads TGTGCCAGCAGACCTGGACAGGGGGCTGCAACTAATGAAAAACTGTTTTTT. The encoded protein is CASRPGQGAATNEKLFF.

The rearrangement links TRBV14 to TRBJ2-1, with D perhaps TRBD1 (6 bases). Germline assignment: CDR1 SGHDN and CDR2 FVKESK. Deletions cut 1 base from V and 2 bases from J, with 15 bases between. This CDR3 contains 17 residues. This CDR3 reads CASSQGRSKGAYNEQFF. The CDR3, as DNA: TGTGCCAGCAGCCAAGGCCGGTCGAAGGGGGCCTACAATGAGCAGTTCTTC.

This chain joins TRBV6-1 and TRBJ2-3; 11 bases are a match to TRBD2. The CDR3 is made up of 20 amino acids. V shed 3 bases and J 1 base; nucleotides not matched to a gene: 15. Germline values: CDR1 MNHNS, CDR2 SASEGT. The CDR3 nucleotides read TGTGCCAGCAGTGAGCGGTCTCCTGGCACTAGCGGGAGTCGCACAGATACGCAGTATTTT. It yields the protein CASSERSPGTSGSRTDTQYF.

This chain connects TRBV4-2 to TRBJ2-2; TRBD2 might be the D (5 bases). The V gene lost 0 bases and the J gene lost 0 bases, with 8 bases spanning the gap. Germline CDR1 is LGHNA and CDR2 is YNFKEQ. This CDR3 spans 16 amino acids. The CDR3 DNA reads TGTGCCAGCAGCCAAGAGCCAGCGGCGAACACCGGGGAGCTGTTTTTT. This encodes CASSQEPAANTGELFF.

The rearrangement uses TRBV7-2 and TRBJ1-1, with D possibly matching TRBD1 (6 bases). In germline, CDR1 is SGHTA, CDR2 FQGNSA. The CDR3 runs 15 residues. V lost 5 bases and J lost 1, with 14 bases in between. CDR3 sequence: CASSKQGQGNTEAFF. CDR3 nucleotide sequence: TGTGCCAGCAGCAAACAGGGTCAGGGGAACACTGAAGCTTTCTTT.

A few counts support this clone. The chain joins TRBV18 to TRBJ2-1; TRBD2 matches at 9 bases. The CDR3 length is 17 residues. CDR1 and CDR2 (germline): KGHSH, LQKENI. Unmatched junction bases numbered 7, after V lost 0 bases and J lost 4 bases. The CDR3 protein is CASSPPGREGPYNEQFF. The CDR3 coding sequence is TGTGCCAGCTCACCACCGGGGCGGGAGGGGCCTTACAATGAGCAGTTCTTC.

The chain employs TRBV7-2 and TRBJ2-7, with 9 bases that match TRBD2. Germline CDR1 SGHTA, CDR2 FQGNSA. The CDR3 runs to 16 residues. Unmatched junction bases numbered 11, after V lost 3 bases and J lost 5 bases. The CDR3 coding sequence is TGTGCCAGCAGCTTCTTCGCGGGAGGGCCGGTCAACGAGCAGTACTTC. This codes for CASSFFAGGPVNEQYF.

The genes are TRBV5-5 and TRBJ1-5, with unresolved D. The ends were cut back, 0 bases at V and 4 bases at J, with 11 bases in the middle. The germline V gene encodes CDR1 SGHKS and CDR2 YYEKEE (reference sequence). The CDR3 is 15 amino acids. CDR3 residues: CASSLGQVGNQPQHF. In DNA form, the CDR3 reads TGTGCCAGCAGCTTGGGGCAGGTGGGTAATCAGCCCCAGCATTTT.

The chain couples TRBV28 to TRBJ2-1; TRBD2 matches at 10 bases. With 6 bases clipped from V and 9 bases from J, the junction kept 17 bases outside the gene matches. The germline gives CDR1 MDHEN, CDR2 SYDVKM. The CDR3 length is 17 residues. CDR3 DNA sequence: TGTGCCAGCAGGGCTGCCGACGGGCTAGCGGGAGAAGTTGAGCAGTTCTTC. Protein sequence: CASRAADGLAGEVEQFF. Combining the CDR3 with reference TRBV28 and TRBJ2-1 gives the whole variable domain DVKVTQSSRYLVKRTGEKVFLECVQDMDHENMFWYRQDPGLGLRLIYFSYDVKMKEKGDIPEGYSVSREKKERFSLILESASTNQTSMYLCASRAADGLAGEVEQFFGPGTRLTVL.